The clone carrying this T cell receptor beta chain was seen at least ten times. Its antigen is not identified. The CDR3 end falls 3 residues outside the read, so it is completed with the germline J gene. The data derive from a study of T cell clonality in common variable immunodeficiency. Study-level findings and limits: Reportedly, TCR beta sequences from common variable immunodeficiency showed fewer deletions and N-nucleotide insertions. CVID subjects shared fewer TCRbeta clones than healthy controls did.

The V end lost 5 bases, the J end lost 2 bases, and 12 bases lay between the germline ends. Germline CDR1 reads SGHNT; CDR2 reads YYREEE (reference sequence). The CDR3 covers 14 residues. Control and CVID samples contributed equal amounts of genomic DNA. Measured with immunoSEQ multiplex PCR; TCRdb has only the in-frame clones, and not every one. Listed for the sample are approximately 40,000 clones, none seen a single time. Most patients and controls had Caucasian heritage. The chain couples TRBV5-4 to TRBJ2-3; D is possibly TRBD2 (5 bases). This TCR came from a person aged 18-70 years in good health. The sequenced sample consisted of peripheral blood mononuclear cells. The sequenced CDR3 bases are TGTGCCAGCAGTACCCAGCGGAACACAGATACG. It codes for CASSTQRNTDT. The entire CDR3 protein is CASSTQRNTDTQYF.